These 10 T cell receptor beta chains were sequenced from one sample in a study of low-dose radiotherapy and immunotherapy resistance in tumors. First-strand cDNA used TRAV- and TRBV-specific primers, covering alpha and beta chains. TCR amplification used approximately 19 PCR cycles, a constant-region primer and a V-primer adapter. TCRdb used MiXCR to reprocess the reads, holding one entry per CDR3 protein. In the table there are 60,000 to 90,000 distinct CDR3 sequences, 30% to 40% of which are singletons. The time point denotes: before trial treatment. The material was PBMCs, obtained before treatment. Receptors originate from a female donor with ovarian cancer.

The chain links TRBV5-4 to TRBJ2-3, with D possibly matching TRBD2 (8 bases). V shed 2 bases and J shed 9 bases, with 16 bases lying between them. CDR3 length equals 14 residues. Germline values: CDR1 SGHNT, CDR2 YYREEE (reference sequence). In nucleotides, the CDR3 is TGTGCCAGCAGCTTCGGGAGGGGGCGAGGGACGCAGTATTTT. Its protein is CASSFGRGRGTQYF.

Comment on this clonotype: A read error likely explains this, since a far larger clone differs by one base. The V call is TRBV3-1, the J call TRBJ2-1, with D perhaps matching TRBD2 (5 bases). The CDR3 is 13 residues long. Trimming cost V 5 bases and J 10 bases, with 15 bases left between them. Looked up from germline, CDR1 is LGHDT and CDR2 is YNNKEL (reference sequence). CDR3 residues: CASSSLTDYEQFF. CDR3 sequence (DNA): TGTGCCAGCAGCTCACTCACAGACTACGAGCAGTTCTTC.

This clonotype appeared a single time. One junction end does not reproduce the germline sequence, and a read error may be involved. This chain joins TRBV19 and TRBJ1-6; unclear D gene. The germline V gene encodes CDR1 LNHDA and CDR2 SQIVND (reference sequence). The CDR3 covers 17 residues. The DNA for the CDR3 is TGTGCCAGCCGGACCCACTTACAGAGCTCCTATATTTCACCCCTCCACTTT. This codes for CASRTHLQSSYISPLHF.

J is TRBJ1-5 and V is TRBV23-1, with 7 positions matching TRBD1. TRBV23-1 is reported as an ORF; its role is uncertain. This CDR3 comprises 16 residues. The V segment lost 3 bases and the J segment 5 bases; nucleotides outside the gene matches: 10. The CDR3 here is CASSQKTGDFDQPQHF. CDR3 sequence (DNA): TGCGCCAGCAGTCAGAAAACAGGGGACTTCGATCAGCCCCAGCATTTT.

This clonotype was seen only a few times. This chain connects TRBV2 to TRBJ1-5; 8 bases match TRBD1. V lost 4 bases to trimming and J lost 2 bases; unmatched junction nucleotides: 4. CDR3 size: 15 residues. Germline loops: CDR1 SNHLY, CDR2 FYNNEI. This CDR3 is CASSVNRGGNQPQHF. CDR3 bases: TGTGCCAGCAGTGTCAACAGGGGGGGCAATCAGCCCCAGCATTTT.

This clonotype was seen at least ten times. CDR3 protein: CASKTYTGELFF. The CDR3 nucleotides are TGTGCCAGCAAGACTTACACCGGGGAGCTGTTTTTT. The chain couples TRBV6-2 or TRBV6-3 to TRBJ2-2, with D unclear. The germline V gene has CDR1 MNHEY and CDR2 SVGEGT. There are 12 residues in the CDR3. V shed 7 bases and J shed 3 bases, with 6 bases lying between them.

This clonotype was detected many times. The V and J genes are TRBV28 and TRBJ2-3, with 11 bases identical to TRBD2. The trim removed 6 bases at V and 5 bases at J, leaving 7 bases unmatched. CDR1 is MDHEN, CDR2 SYDVKM, per germline. CDR3 size: 15 residues. DNA for the CDR3: TGTGCCAGCAGACTAGCGGGAGAAGGGGGAGATACGCAGTATTTT. Translation: CASRLAGEGGDTQYF. Combining the CDR3 with reference TRBV28 and TRBJ2-3 gives the whole variable domain DVKVTQSSRYLVKRTGEKVFLECVQDMDHENMFWYRQDPGLGLRLIYFSYDVKMKEKGDIPEGYSVSREKKERFSLILESASTNQTSMYLCASRLAGEGGDTQYFGPGTRLTVL.

This sequence joins TRBV5-6 and TRBJ1-1; D remains unclear. The CDR3 has 17 amino acids. V lost 3 bases and J 0 bases, leaving 18 bases between the germline ends. CDR1 and CDR2 (germline): SGHDT, YYEEEE. The CDR3: CASSSRPSDGLNTEAFF. DNA of the CDR3: TGTGCCAGCAGCTCGCGGCCGTCGGACGGATTGAACACTGAAGCTTTCTTT.

This clonotype appeared a few times. The V and J genes are TRBV29-1 and TRBJ2-5; TRBD1 aligns across 9 bases. This CDR3 has 13 amino acids. Germline V lookup: CDR1 SQVTM, CDR2 ANQGSEA. The V gene end was trimmed by 5 bases and the J gene end by 4 bases; junction bases not matched to a gene: 5. The CDR3 coding sequence is TGCAGCGTTTCAAGACAGGGGGTAGAGACCCAGTACTTC. It translates to CSVSRQGVETQYF.

The rearrangement joins TRBV6-2 or TRBV6-3 to TRBJ2-1; 9 nucleotides match TRBD2. The ends lost 5 bases at V and 6 bases at J; junction bases unmatched: 8. The germline gives CDR1 MNHEY, CDR2 SVGEGT. This CDR3 is built from 15 residues. This chain's CDR3 is CASSVTGRGGNEQFF. CDR3 nucleotides: TGTGCCAGCAGTGTCACGGGGCGGGGGGGCAATGAGCAGTTCTTC.